These 8 T cell receptor beta chains were all obtained from the same sample, sequenced in a study of shared clonotypes between healthy human individuals. Terminally differentiated effector memory CD45RA+ cells were left out of the naive CD8 fraction, which was CD45RO-negative and positively selected for CCR7. Here immunoSEQ multiplex PCR was the method, and the copy in TCRdb shows in-frame clones only, minus some. This table has approximately 590,000 clones, about 95% appearing once. Source material: naive CD8+ T cells sorted from blood. The origin of the receptors is a woman aged 25-40 years in good health.

The chain recombines TRBV28 with TRBJ1-1; D remains unclear. The V end lost 2 bases, the J end lost 4 bases, and 8 bases lay between the germline ends. CDR3 length: 13 amino acids. CDR1 and CDR2 (germline): MDHEN, SYDVKM. CDR3 amino acids: CASSLGVSTEAFF. CDR3 nucleotide sequence: TGTGCCAGCAGTTTAGGGGTCTCCACTGAAGCTTTCTTT.

There are a few counts of this clone. This chain joins TRBV19 and TRBJ1-5; D is perhaps TRBD1 (6 bases). CDR3 length: 13 residues. The V and J ends lost 4 bases and 7 bases respectively, with 11 bases between them. The V gene's germline CDR1 is LNHDA and CDR2 SQIVND (reference sequence). CDR3 bases: TGTGCCAGTAGTACCACAGGGATGCAGCCCCAGCATTTT. Translated, it gives CASSTTGMQPQHF.

This rearrangement joins TRBV5-4 to TRBJ1-4, with D possibly matching TRBD1 (5 bases). V dropped 1 base and J dropped 4 bases, with 11 bases sitting between them. Per germline, CDR1 SGHNT and CDR2 YYREEE (reference sequence). This CDR3 has 15 amino acids. Written as DNA, the CDR3 is TGTGCCAGCAGCTTGTATAATAGGGGTAATGAAAAACTGTTTTTT. Translating gives CASSLYNRGNEKLFF.

This clone was observed once. This chain joins TRBV6-1 and TRBJ2-1; 8 positions agree with TRBD2. CDR1 MNHNS and CDR2 SASEGT come from the germline V gene. The V gene end was trimmed by 2 bases and the J gene end by 6 bases; junction bases not matched to a gene: 6. The CDR3 is 15 amino acids. This chain's CDR3 is CASSESGSLGNEQFF. The CDR3 DNA is TGTGCCAGCAGTGAAAGCGGGAGCCTCGGCAATGAGCAGTTCTTC.

The V gene is TRBV28, the J gene TRBJ1-2; 7 positions match TRBD1. The CDR3 is made up of 14 amino acids. Germline V gene lookup returns CDR1 MDHEN and CDR2 SYDVKM. The V and J ends lost 2 bases and 4 bases, in that order; junction bases with no gene match: 4. In nucleotides, the CDR3 is TGTGCCAGCAGTTTAGGAGGGGGCAGCTATGGCTACACCTTC. Its protein product is CASSLGGGSYGYTF.

The chain combines TRBV28 with TRBJ1-2, with D possibly TRBD1 on 5 matching bases. Trimming stripped 7 bases from V and 1 base from J, with 16 bases between. The CDR3 sequence is 15 residues long. The germline V gene encodes CDR1 MDHEN and CDR2 SYDVKM. The CDR3 region has the DNA TGTGCCAGCACCAATGGGGCAAGGCGTAACTATGGCTACACCTTC. Its protein product is CASTNGARRNYGYTF.

V usage is TRBV27 and J usage is TRBJ2-7; 7 bases fit TRBD1. CDR1 is MNHEY and CDR2 is SMNVEV in the germline V gene (reference sequence). The length of the CDR3 is 14 residues. V was clipped by 8 bases and J by 3 bases; unmatched bases: 10. The CDR3: CASSLGDSYYEQYF. DNA for the CDR3: TGTGCCAGCTCCCTTGGGGACAGCTACTACGAGCAGTACTTC.

The chain has TRBV20-1 and TRBJ2-1; D is unresolved. Trimming shortened V by 6 bases and J by 4 bases, and 7 bases separated the two germline ends. The CDR3 has 11 residues. Germline V gene lookup returns CDR1 DFQATT and CDR2 SNEGSKA (reference sequence). The CDR3 is CSAALYNEQFF. DNA for the CDR3: TGCAGTGCAGCACTATACAATGAGCAGTTCTTC.